This TCR beta chain was profiled in a study of blood T cell repertoires in COVID-19. Overall study context: Nucleic acid was either cDNA or gDNA, and it came from T cells, B-cell-depleted T cells, or PBMCs.

V gave up 6 bases and J gave up 2 bases, with 13 bases separating them. The CDR3 has 13 amino acids. Germline lookup yields CDR1 SQVTM and CDR2 ANQGSEA. Profiling relied on immunoSEQ multiplex PCR, and the TCRdb table lists in-frame clones only, not all of them. The repertoire holds about 120,000 clones, around 89% seen once, with around 4.5% in the top ten. This clonotype was sampled from a man between 60 and 75 years old with COVID-19, enrolled during active disease. The source material was peripheral blood. J is TRBJ2-5 and V is TRBV29-1, with D perhaps matching TRBD2 (6 bases). This CDR3 is CSVRRDAQETQYF. The CDR3 nucleotides are TGCAGCGTGCGGCGGGACGCTCAAGAGACCCAGTACTTC.